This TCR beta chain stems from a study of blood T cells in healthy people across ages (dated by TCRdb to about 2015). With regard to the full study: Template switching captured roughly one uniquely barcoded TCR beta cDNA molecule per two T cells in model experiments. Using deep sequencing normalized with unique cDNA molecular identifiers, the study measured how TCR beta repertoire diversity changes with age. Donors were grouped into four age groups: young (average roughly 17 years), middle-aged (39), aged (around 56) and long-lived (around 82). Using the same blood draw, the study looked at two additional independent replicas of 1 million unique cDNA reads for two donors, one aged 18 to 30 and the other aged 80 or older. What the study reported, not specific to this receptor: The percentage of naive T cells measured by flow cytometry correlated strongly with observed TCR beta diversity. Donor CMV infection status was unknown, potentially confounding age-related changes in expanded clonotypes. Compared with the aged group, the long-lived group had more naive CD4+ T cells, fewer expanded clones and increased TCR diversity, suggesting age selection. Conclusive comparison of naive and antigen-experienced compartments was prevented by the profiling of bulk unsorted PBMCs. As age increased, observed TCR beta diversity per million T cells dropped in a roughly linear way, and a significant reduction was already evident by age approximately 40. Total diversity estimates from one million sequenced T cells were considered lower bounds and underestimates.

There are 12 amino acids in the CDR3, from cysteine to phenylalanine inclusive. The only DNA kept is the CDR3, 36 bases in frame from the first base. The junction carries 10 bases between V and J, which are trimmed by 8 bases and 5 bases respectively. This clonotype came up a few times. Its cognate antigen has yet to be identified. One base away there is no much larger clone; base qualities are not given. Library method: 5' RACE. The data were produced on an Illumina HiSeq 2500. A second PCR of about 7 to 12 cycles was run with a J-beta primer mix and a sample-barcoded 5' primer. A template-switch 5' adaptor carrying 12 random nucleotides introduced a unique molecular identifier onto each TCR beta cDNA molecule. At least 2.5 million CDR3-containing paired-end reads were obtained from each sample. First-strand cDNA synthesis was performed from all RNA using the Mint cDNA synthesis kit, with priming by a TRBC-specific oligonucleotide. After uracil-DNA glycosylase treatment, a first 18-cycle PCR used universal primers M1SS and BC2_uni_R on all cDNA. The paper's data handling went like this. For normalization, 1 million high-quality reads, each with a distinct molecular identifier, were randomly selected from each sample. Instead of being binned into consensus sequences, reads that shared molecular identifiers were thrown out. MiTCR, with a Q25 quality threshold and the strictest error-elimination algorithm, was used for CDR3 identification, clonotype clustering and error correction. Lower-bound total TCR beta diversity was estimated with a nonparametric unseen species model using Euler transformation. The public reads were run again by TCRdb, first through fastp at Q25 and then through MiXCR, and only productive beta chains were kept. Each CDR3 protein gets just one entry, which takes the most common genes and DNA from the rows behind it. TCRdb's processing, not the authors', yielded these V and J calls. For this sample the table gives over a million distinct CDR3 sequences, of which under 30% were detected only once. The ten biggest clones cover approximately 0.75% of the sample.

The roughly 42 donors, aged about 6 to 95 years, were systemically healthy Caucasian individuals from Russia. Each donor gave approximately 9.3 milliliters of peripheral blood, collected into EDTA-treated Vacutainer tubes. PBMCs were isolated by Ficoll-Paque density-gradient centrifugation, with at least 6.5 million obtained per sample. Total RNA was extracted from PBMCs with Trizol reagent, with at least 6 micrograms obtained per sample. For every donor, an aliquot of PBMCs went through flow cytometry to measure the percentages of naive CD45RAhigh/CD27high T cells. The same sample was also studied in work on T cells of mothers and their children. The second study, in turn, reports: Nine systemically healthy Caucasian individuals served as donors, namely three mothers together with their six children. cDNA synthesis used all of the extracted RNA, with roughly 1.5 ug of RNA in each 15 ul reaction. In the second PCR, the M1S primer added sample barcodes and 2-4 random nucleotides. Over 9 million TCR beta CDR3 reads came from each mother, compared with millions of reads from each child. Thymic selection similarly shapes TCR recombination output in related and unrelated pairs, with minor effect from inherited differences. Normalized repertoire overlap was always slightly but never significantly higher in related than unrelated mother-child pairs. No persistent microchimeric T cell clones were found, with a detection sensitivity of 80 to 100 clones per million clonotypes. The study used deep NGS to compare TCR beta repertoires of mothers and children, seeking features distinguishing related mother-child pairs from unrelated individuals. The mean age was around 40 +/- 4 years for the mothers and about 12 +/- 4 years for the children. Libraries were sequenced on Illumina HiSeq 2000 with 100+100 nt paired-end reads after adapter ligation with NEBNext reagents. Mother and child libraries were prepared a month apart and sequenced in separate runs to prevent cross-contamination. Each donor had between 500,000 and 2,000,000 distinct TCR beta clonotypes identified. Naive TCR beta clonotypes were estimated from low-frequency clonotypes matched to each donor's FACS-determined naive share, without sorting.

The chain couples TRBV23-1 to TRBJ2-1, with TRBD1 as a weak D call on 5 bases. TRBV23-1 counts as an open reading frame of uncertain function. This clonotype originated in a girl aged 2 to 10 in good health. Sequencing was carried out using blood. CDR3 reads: CASGNRNNEQFF. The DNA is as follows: TGCGCCAGCGGCAACAGGAACAATGAGCAGTTCTTC.